These 30 T cell receptor beta chains came from one sample sequenced in a study of blood T cells in healthy people across ages. A second PCR, run for 7 to 11 cycles, used a sample-barcoded 5' primer plus a J-beta primer mix. Using its own MiXCR run on the 5' RACE reads, TCRdb lists one record per CDR3 protein. The table lists around 1,100,000 distinct CDR3 sequences, roughly two fifths of them singletons. The sample comprised blood. All receptors derive from a man aged 18-30 years in good health.

This clonotype was observed a few times. The chain combines TRBV29-1 with TRBJ1-5; TRBD1 might be the D (6 bases). Trimming pared 6 bases from V and 4 bases from J, leaving 13 bases between. Per germline, CDR1 SQVTM and CDR2 ANQGSEA. The CDR3 extends over 13 amino acids. The CDR3: CSVLDSDNQPQHF. The CDR3 nucleotides are TGCAGCGTCTTGGACAGCGATAATCAGCCCCAGCATTTT.

V and J are TRBV7-3 and TRBJ2-1; D is perhaps TRBD2 (6 bases). With 0 bases removed from V and 6 bases from J, the gap between germline ends came to 12 bases. The germline CDR1 and CDR2 sequences are SGHTA and FQGTGA. The CDR3 has 15 amino acids. The CDR3 DNA reads TGTGCCAGCAGCTTAACGGCTAGCGAGATCAATGAGCAGTTCTTC. Its translation: CASSLTASEINEQFF.

This clonotype was found a few times. The chain recombines TRBV18 with TRBJ2-1; 13 positions match TRBD2. The J call may not be correct, given that the DNA end is closer to TRBJ2-7. The germline V gene has CDR1 KGHSH and CDR2 LQKENI. The CDR3 extends over 17 amino acids. CDR3: CASSPIGLAGAYNEQYF. The CDR3 bases are TGTGCCAGCTCACCGATCGGACTAGCGGGGGCCTACAATGAGCAGTACTTC.

In this sample, this clonotype turned up a few times. The V call is TRBV28, the J call TRBJ2-1; 11 nucleotides line up with TRBD2. The CDR3 loop spans 15 amino acids. Germline V gives CDR1 MDHEN, CDR2 SYDVKM. The V and J ends lost 7 bases and 0 bases, in that order; junction bases with no gene match: 2. CDR3: CASTTSGSSYNEQFF. CDR3 in DNA: TGTGCCAGCACCACTAGCGGGAGCTCCTACAATGAGCAGTTCTTC. The full variable domain, completed using reference TRBV28 and TRBJ2-1, is DVKVTQSSRYLVKRTGEKVFLECVQDMDHENMFWYRQDPGLGLRLIYFSYDVKMKEKGDIPEGYSVSREKKERFSLILESASTNQTSMYLCASTTSGSSYNEQFFGPGTRLTVL.

At least ten counts were recorded for this clonotype. CDR3 DNA: TGTGCCAGCAGTTTTACGCTAGCCGGGGAGCTGTTTTTT. The encoded protein is CASSFTLAGELFF. The genes are TRBV27 and TRBJ2-2; no firm D call. V was trimmed by 3 bases and J by 6 bases, leaving 8 bases between them. Per the germline V gene, CDR1 is MNHEY and CDR2 is SMNVEV (reference sequence). CDR3 length equals 13 residues.

V gene TRBV12-3 or TRBV12-4 combines with J gene TRBJ2-7; TRBD2 might be the D (7 bases). V shed 4 bases and J shed 6 bases, with 13 bases lying between them. This CDR3 has 13 residues. DNA for the CDR3: TGTGCCAGCAGTTCCGGGGAGGGGGTCGAGCAGTACTTC. This encodes CASSSGEGVEQYF.

The chain links TRBV3-1 to TRBJ1-2; a possible D gene is TRBD1 (6 bases). The CDR3 sequence is 16 residues long. The germline V gene has CDR1 LGHDT and CDR2 YNNKEL (reference sequence). V was shortened by 1 base and J by 6 bases, with 18 bases between the two germline ends. This CDR3 reads CASSQGLPGRGHGYTF. CDR3 coding DNA: TGTGCCAGCAGCCAAGGCTTACCTGGCAGGGGCCATGGCTACACCTTC.

J is TRBJ2-4 and V is TRBV24-1, with D tentatively TRBD1 (6 bases). Deletions cut 4 bases from V and 2 bases from J, with 17 bases between. Per the germline V gene, CDR1 is KGHDR and CDR2 is SFDVKD. The CDR3 is 17 residues long. As DNA, the CDR3 is TGTGCCACCAGTGAATATCGGGACATGGGTACCAAAAACATTCAGTACTTC. Its translation is CATSEYRDMGTKNIQYF.

The sample holds a few counts of this clonotype. The chain couples TRBV28 to TRBJ2-6; D is unresolved. Trimming shortened V by 4 bases and J by 0 bases, and 7 bases separated the two germline ends. CDR3 size: 15 residues. Germline CDR1 reads MDHEN; CDR2 reads SYDVKM. The CDR3 loop is CASSWANSGANVLTF. CDR3 nucleotides: TGTGCCAGCAGTTGGGCGAACTCTGGGGCCAACGTCCTGACTTTC.

Points on this clonotype: A much larger clonotype is one base distant, so this may be a read error. The rearrangement uses TRBV12-3 or TRBV12-4 and TRBJ2-7, with TRBD1 matching 11 bases. The CDR3 extends over 16 amino acids. The V and J ends lost 0 bases and 4 bases, in that order; junction bases with no gene match: 5. The CDR3 region is CASSLAGDRGTYEQYF. In DNA form, the CDR3 reads TGTGCCAGCAGTTTAGCAGGGGACAGGGGGACTTACGAGCAGTACTTC.

In nucleotides, the CDR3 is TGTGCCAGCGTCCGGGGGGATGAAAAACTGTTTTTT. Translation gives CASVRGDEKLFF. The rearrangement joins TRBV2 to TRBJ1-4, with D perhaps TRBD1 (5 bases). CDR1 is SNHLY, CDR2 FYNNEI, per germline. Trimming left V 8 bases short and J 6 bases short, with 10 bases between. The CDR3 covers 12 residues.

On this clonotype itself: A single base separates this from a much larger clone, so it may be a read error. The rearrangement joins TRBV20-1 to TRBJ2-5; 12 positions match TRBD1. This CDR3 has 14 residues. Trimming took 6 bases from V and 11 from J; bases not matched to a gene: 13. Germline lookup yields CDR1 DFQATT and CDR2 SNEGSKA (reference sequence). The CDR3 sequence is CSAITGTGGNEQYF. CDR3 in DNA: TGCAGTGCAATAACCGGGACAGGGGGCAATGAGCAGTACTTC.

This chain links TRBV2 with TRBJ2-3, with D unresolved. The CDR3 is made up of 9 amino acids. V lost 11 bases, J lost 6 bases, and 6 bases lay in between. The germline V gene has CDR1 SNHLY and CDR2 FYNNEI. This CDR3 is CAYGDTQYF. CDR3 nucleotides: TGTGCCTATGGGGATACGCAGTATTTT.

The V call is TRBV24-1, the J call TRBJ2-5; 7 bases map to TRBD1. The CDR3 covers 16 residues. J was trimmed by 11 bases and V by 3 bases; bases with no gene match: 17. From germline, CDR1 is KGHDR and CDR2 SFDVKD. As DNA, the CDR3 is TGTGCCACCAGTGATACGACAGGGACCCCGTACAATGAGCAGTACTTC. Protein sequence: CATSDTTGTPYNEQYF.

The J gene is TRBJ2-2, the V gene TRBV12-5; TRBD1 or TRBD2 may be the D gene (6 bases each). Germline V gene sequence: CDR1 LGHNT, CDR2 FRNRAP. The V gene lost 0 bases and the J gene lost 4 bases, with 9 bases spanning the gap. The CDR3 is 15 amino acids. The CDR3 is CASGLVGGFTGELFF. In nucleotides, the CDR3 is TGTGCTAGTGGTTTGGTCGGGGGCTTCACCGGGGAGCTGTTTTTT. The full variable domain, with the rest looked up from reference TRBV12-5 and TRBJ2-2, is DARVTQTPRHKVTEMGQEVTMRCQPILGHNTVFWYRQTMMQGLELLAYFRNRAPLDDSGMPKDRFSAEMPDATLATLKIQPSEPRDSAVYFCASGLVGGFTGELFFGEGSRLTVL.

For this clonotype: The junction and the germline gene differ at one end; a read error may be behind it. This sequence joins TRBV2 and TRBJ1-2; D perhaps matches TRBD1 (6 bases). Germline CDR1 and CDR2: SNHLY and FYNNEI. The CDR3 length is 14 residues. In DNA, the CDR3 is TGTGCCAGCAGCGACCAGAGACAGGCGATTGGCCACACCTTC. This gives the protein CASSDQRQAIGHTF.

The chain employs TRBV29-1 and TRBJ2-1; possibly TRBD2 for D (6 bases). Germline CDR1 SQVTM, CDR2 ANQGSEA. Trimming left V 5 bases short and J 8 bases short, with 25 bases between. This CDR3 comprises 16 residues. CDR3 loop: CSVLDPGTEPWDEQFF. The CDR3 DNA reads as TGCAGCGTTCTGGACCCCGGGACTGAACCTTGGGATGAGCAGTTCTTC.

V and J are TRBV9 and TRBJ2-1; no reliable D call. Trimming removed 0 bases from V and 3 bases from J, with 10 bases in between. This CDR3 is built from 15 residues. Germline loops: CDR1 SGDLS, CDR2 YYNGEE. The CDR3 loop reads CASSVGVAVYNEQFF. The CDR3 DNA reads as TGTGCCAGCAGCGTAGGGGTGGCAGTCTACAATGAGCAGTTCTTC.

In the case of this clonotype: Being one base from a much bigger clone, this may be a read error. In DNA, the CDR3 is TGTGCCATCAGTGCGACGAAGACAGGGGGTCAAGCTAATGAAAAACTGTTTTTT. It translates to CAISATKTGGQANEKLFF. The V call is TRBV10-3, the J call TRBJ1-4, with TRBD1 matching 9 bases. The CDR3 is 18 amino acids. With V trimmed by 4 bases and J by 3 bases, 12 bases remained unmatched. Germline lookup yields CDR1 ENHRY and CDR2 SYGVKD.

The V call is TRBV3-1, the J call TRBJ1-5; D ambiguous. Between the trimmed V and J ends, which lost 0 bases and 3 bases, there was a span of 6 bases. This CDR3 is built from 14 residues. The germline V gene encodes CDR1 LGHDT and CDR2 YNNKEL (reference sequence). The CDR3 loop is CASSQDFSNQPQHF. CDR3 DNA: TGTGCCAGCAGCCAAGATTTTTCCAATCAGCCCCAGCATTTT.

The sample holds many counts of this clonotype. This chain joins TRBV20-1 and TRBJ2-3; 9 bases fit TRBD2. The CDR3 contains 15 residues. After removal of 6 bases from V and 2 bases from J, the junction contained 9 bases not matched to a gene. Germline V gene data show CDR1 as DFQATT and CDR2 as SNEGSKA (reference sequence). CDR3 protein: CSASSGSSPTDTQYF. In DNA form, the CDR3 reads TGCAGTGCAAGTAGCGGGAGCTCCCCCACAGATACGCAGTATTTT.

This clonotype turned up a few times. The chain combines TRBV6-1 with TRBJ2-1; maybe TRBD1 (6 bases). The V end was cut by 6 bases, the J end by 5 bases, with 17 bases between. Germline CDR1 MNHNS, CDR2 SASEGT. The CDR3 loop spans 15 amino acids. The chain's CDR3 is CASRYPGTPNNEQFF. The CDR3 nucleotides read TGTGCCAGCAGATACCCCGGGACACCGAACAATGAGCAGTTCTTC.

The chain carries TRBV12-3 or TRBV12-4 and TRBJ2-1, with TRBD2 as a possible D gene (5 bases). The CDR3 is 15 residues long. V was pared by 5 bases and J by 0 bases, with 11 bases between. CDR3 region: CASSQRGASYNEQFF. DNA for the CDR3: TGTGCCAGCAGTCAACGGGGAGCCTCCTACAATGAGCAGTTCTTC.

The V call is TRBV3-1, the J call TRBJ2-5, with TRBD2 matching 7 bases. Trimming took 4 bases from V and 11 from J; bases not matched to a gene: 10. This CDR3 has 13 amino acids. Per the germline V gene, CDR1 is LGHDT and CDR2 is YNNKEL (reference sequence). The CDR3 is CASSPLGGSEQYF. CDR3 nucleotide sequence: TGTGCCAGCAGCCCTTTGGGAGGGAGTGAGCAGTACTTC.

This clonotype showed up just a few times. This chain joins TRBV20-1 and TRBJ2-7, with D tentatively TRBD1 (6 bases). The germline gives CDR1 DFQATT, CDR2 SNEGSKA (reference sequence). Trimming removed 1 base at V and 7 bases at J, with 23 bases between. The CDR3 sequence is 16 residues long. The CDR3 region is CSARGGNRDGYNEQYF. CDR3 bases: TGCAGTGCTAGAGGGGGGAACAGGGATGGATACAATGAGCAGTACTTC.

This clonotype was seen once. The CDR3 DNA sequence: TGTGCCAGCAGCGGCGAGGACAGGGGTGCTGAAAAACTGTTTTTT. The encoded protein is CASSGEDRGAEKLFF. This sequence joins TRBV2 and TRBJ1-4, with 9 nucleotides matching TRBD1. Germline CDR1 reads SNHLY; CDR2 reads FYNNEI. The CDR3 covers 15 residues. V trimming: 6 bases; J trimming: 7 bases; junction bases outside the gene matches: 9.

This clonotype was picked up a small number of times. The V call is TRBV20-1, the J call TRBJ1-2; D is ambiguous. The CDR3 loop spans 16 amino acids. Germline lookup yields CDR1 DFQATT and CDR2 SNEGSKA (reference sequence). V was pared by 1 base and J by 8 bases, with 23 bases between. CDR3 bases: TGCAGTGCTAGAGTCGGTAGCACGGAGGCCATGGGCGGCTACACCTTC. Translated: CSARVGSTEAMGGYTF.

This chain links TRBV12-3 or TRBV12-4 with TRBJ1-2; no definite D call. CDR3 size: 11 residues. V lost 2 bases and J lost 9, with 7 bases in between. CDR3 protein: CASSLNRRYTF. CDR3 DNA sequence: TGTGCCAGCAGTTTAAATCGGCGCTACACCTTC.

This clonotype has only a few counts. V usage is TRBV12-3 or TRBV12-4 and J usage is TRBJ1-4, with 9 bases identical to TRBD1. The CDR3 runs to 17 residues. Trimming took 5 bases from V and 4 from J; bases not matched to a gene: 11. The CDR3 DNA reads TGTGCCAGCAGTCCCGGGGGGACAGGGCCTCTTAATGAAAAACTGTTTTTT. Its protein product is CASSPGGTGPLNEKLFF.

This chain uses TRBV18 with TRBJ1-2; maybe TRBD1 (6 bases). CDR1 and CDR2 from the germline V gene are KGHSH and LQKENI. V shed 4 bases and J shed 6 bases, with 18 bases lying between them. This CDR3 is 15 amino acids long. The DNA of the CDR3 is TGTGCCAGCTCACAAGGCATACAGGGAGTGGATGGCTACACCTTC. Translation gives CASSQGIQGVDGYTF.